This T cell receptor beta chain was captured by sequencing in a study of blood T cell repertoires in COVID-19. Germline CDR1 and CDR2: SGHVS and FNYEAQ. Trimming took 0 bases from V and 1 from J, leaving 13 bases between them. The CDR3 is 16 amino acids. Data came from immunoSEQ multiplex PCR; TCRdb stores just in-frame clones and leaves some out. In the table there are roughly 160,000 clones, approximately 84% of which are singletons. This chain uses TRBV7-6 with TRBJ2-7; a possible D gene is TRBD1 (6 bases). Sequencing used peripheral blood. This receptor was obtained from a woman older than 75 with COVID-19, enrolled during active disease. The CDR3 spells CASSLAATGSSYEQYF. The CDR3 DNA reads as TGTGCCAGCAGCTTAGCGGCGACAGGAAGTTCCTACGAGCAGTACTTC.